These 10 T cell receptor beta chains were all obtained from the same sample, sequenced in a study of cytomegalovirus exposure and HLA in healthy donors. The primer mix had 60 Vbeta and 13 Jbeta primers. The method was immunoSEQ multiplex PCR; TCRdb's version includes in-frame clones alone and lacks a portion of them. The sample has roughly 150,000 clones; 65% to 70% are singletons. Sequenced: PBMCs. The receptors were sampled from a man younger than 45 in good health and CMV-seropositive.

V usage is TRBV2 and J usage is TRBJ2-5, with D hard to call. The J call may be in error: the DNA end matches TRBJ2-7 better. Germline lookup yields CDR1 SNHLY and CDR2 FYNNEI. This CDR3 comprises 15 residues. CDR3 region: CASTLLLGDPNEQYF. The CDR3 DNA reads TGTGCCAGCACTCTCCTCCTCGGAGATCCCAACGAGCAGTACTTC.

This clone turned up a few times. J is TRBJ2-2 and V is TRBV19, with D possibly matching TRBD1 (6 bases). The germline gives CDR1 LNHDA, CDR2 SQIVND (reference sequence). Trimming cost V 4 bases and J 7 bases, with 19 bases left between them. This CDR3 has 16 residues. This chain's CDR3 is CASSNLIRRGLGELFF. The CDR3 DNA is TGTGCCAGTAGTAACCTCATCCGCAGGGGCCTCGGGGAGCTGTTTTTT.

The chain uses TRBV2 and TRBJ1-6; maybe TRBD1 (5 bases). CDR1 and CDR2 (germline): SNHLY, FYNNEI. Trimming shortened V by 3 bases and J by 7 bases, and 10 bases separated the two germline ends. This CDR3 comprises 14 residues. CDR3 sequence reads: CASSEGQPNSPLHF. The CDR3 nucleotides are TGTGCCAGCAGTGAGGGGCAGCCAAATTCACCCCTCCACTTT.

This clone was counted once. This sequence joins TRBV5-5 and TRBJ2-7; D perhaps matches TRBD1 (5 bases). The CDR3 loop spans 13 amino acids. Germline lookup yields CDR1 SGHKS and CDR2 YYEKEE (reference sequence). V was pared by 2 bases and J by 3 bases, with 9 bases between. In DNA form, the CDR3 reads TGTGCCAGCAGCTTTGACAGTTACTACGAGCAGTACTTC. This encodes CASSFDSYYEQYF.

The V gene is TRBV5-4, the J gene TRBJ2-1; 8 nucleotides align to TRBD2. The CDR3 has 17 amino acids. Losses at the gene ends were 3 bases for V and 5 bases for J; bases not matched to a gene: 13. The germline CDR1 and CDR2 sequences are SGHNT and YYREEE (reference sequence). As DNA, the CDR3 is TGTGCCAGCAGCTCCGGGGTAACGGGAGGGCTTAACAATGAGCAGTTCTTC. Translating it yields CASSSGVTGGLNNEQFF.

In nucleotides, the CDR3 is TGTGCCAGCAGTGGACAGGCACAAGAGACCCAGTACTTC. Its translation: CASSGQAQETQYF. The chain carries TRBV2 and TRBJ2-5; tentative D call: TRBD1 (6 bases). The CDR3 is 13 residues long. V was trimmed by 4 bases and J by 2 bases, leaving 8 bases between them. Looked up from germline, CDR1 is SNHLY and CDR2 is FYNNEI.

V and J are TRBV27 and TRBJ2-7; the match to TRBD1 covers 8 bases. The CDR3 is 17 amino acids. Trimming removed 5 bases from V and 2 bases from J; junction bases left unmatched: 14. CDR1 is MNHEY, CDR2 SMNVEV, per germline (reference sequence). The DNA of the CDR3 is TGTGCCAGCAGTCAAACCGACGGACAGGGACGACCCTACGAGCAGTACTTC. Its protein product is CASSQTDGQGRPYEQYF.

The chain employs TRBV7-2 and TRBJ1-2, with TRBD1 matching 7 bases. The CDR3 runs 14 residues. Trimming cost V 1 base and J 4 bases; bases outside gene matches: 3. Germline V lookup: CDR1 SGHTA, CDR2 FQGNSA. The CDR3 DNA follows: TGTGCCAGCAGCTTAGTTCGGGACAGCTATGGCTACACCTTC. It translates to CASSLVRDSYGYTF.

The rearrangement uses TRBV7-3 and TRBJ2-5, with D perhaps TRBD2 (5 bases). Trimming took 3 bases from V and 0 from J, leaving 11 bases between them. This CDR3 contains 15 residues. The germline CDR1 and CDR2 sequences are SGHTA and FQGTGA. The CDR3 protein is CASSLTMTDQETQYF. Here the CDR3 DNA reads TGTGCCAGCAGCTTGACTATGACGGACCAAGAGACCCAGTACTTC.

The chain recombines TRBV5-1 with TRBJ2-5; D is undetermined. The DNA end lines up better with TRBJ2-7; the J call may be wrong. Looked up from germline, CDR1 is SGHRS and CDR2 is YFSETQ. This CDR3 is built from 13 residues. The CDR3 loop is CASSLATGSEQYF. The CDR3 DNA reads TGCGCCAGCAGCTTGGCTACGGGTAGCGAGCAGTACTTC.